Shown below are 8 T cell receptor beta chains from a single sample sequenced in a study of vaccination effects on CD4 cells after COVID-19. No antigen is known for these receptors. Investigators separated out CD4+ T cells once 10 days of culture had passed. Of the BNT162b2 and mRNA-1273 vaccines, participants received two doses of one or the other. Sequencing was performed with immunoSEQ multiplex PCR; in TCRdb, only in-frame clones are kept and a portion is missing. The data hold about 45,000 clones, with 72% observed a single time. This specimen was CD4+ T cells from PBMCs cultured without peptide, taken after COVID-19 vaccination. Receptors were obtained from a human donor who received a COVID-19 vaccine.

This clone was counted only a few times. This chain joins TRBV4-2 and TRBJ1-4; 9 bases agree with TRBD1. CDR3 length: 14 residues. Per the germline V gene, CDR1 is LGHNA and CDR2 is YNFKEQ. The ends lost 5 bases at V and 7 bases at J; junction bases unmatched: 5. The CDR3 DNA sequence: TGTGCCAGCAGCGACGGGACAGGGTCTGAAAAACTGTTTTTT. Its translation is CASSDGTGSEKLFF.

The chain carries TRBV24-1 and TRBJ2-3; D is unclear. Trimming left V 6 bases short and J 3 bases short, with 9 bases between. Germline CDR1 KGHDR, CDR2 SFDVKD. The CDR3 is 13 residues long. CDR3 amino acids: CATSSIGTDTQYF. The CDR3 DNA reads TGTGCCACCAGTAGCATCGGGACAGATACGCAGTATTTT.

The rearrangement joins TRBV18 to TRBJ2-7; 7 nucleotides agree with TRBD2. Germline V CDR1 and CDR2: KGHSH, LQKENI. V shed 4 bases, J shed 6 bases, and the junction held 9 bases outside the gene matches. The CDR3 covers 14 residues. CDR3 bases: TGTGCCAGCTCACGGGAGGGGTGGTCGAGCGAGCAGTACTTC. It yields the protein CASSREGWSSEQYF.

V is TRBV7-9 and J is TRBJ1-4; no reliable D call. Looked up from germline, CDR1 is SEHNR and CDR2 is FQNEAQ (reference sequence). The CDR3 has 14 amino acids. Trimming cost V 3 bases and J 0 bases, with 5 bases left between them. CDR3 in amino acids: CASSLGATNEKLFF. The CDR3 DNA reads as TGTGCCAGCAGCTTGGGTGCAACTAATGAAAAACTGTTTTTT.

CDR3 loop: CASSIPQFAGGYSWNTGELFF. The CDR3 coding sequence is TGTGCCAGTAGTATTCCTCAATTTGCGGGAGGTTATAGTTGGAACACCGGGGAGCTGTTTTTT. The chain carries TRBV19 and TRBJ2-2; TRBD2 aligns across 8 bases. The CDR3 runs 21 residues. Germline V gene lookup returns CDR1 LNHDA and CDR2 SQIVND (reference sequence). J gave up 1 base and V 3 bases, and 19 bases lay outside the gene matches.

The V call is TRBV7-7, the J call TRBJ2-1; D remains unclear. The CDR3 loop spans 16 amino acids. With 1 base removed from V and 6 bases from J, the gap between germline ends came to 16 bases. In germline, CDR1 is SSHAT, CDR2 FNYEAQ (reference sequence). DNA for the CDR3: TGTGCCAGCAGCTTAGGGCGCATGACGTCCATCAATGAGCAGTTCTTC. Protein sequence: CASSLGRMTSINEQFF.

This clone was seen more than once but under ten times. The chain is built from TRBV9 and TRBJ2-4; D perhaps matches TRBD2 (5 bases). CDR1 SGDLS and CDR2 YYNGEE come from the germline V gene. CDR3 length: 14 residues. Between the trimmed V and J ends, which lost 0 bases and 7 bases, there was a span of 11 bases. CDR3 protein: CASSVAPGKNIQYF. DNA of the CDR3: TGTGCCAGCAGCGTAGCTCCCGGGAAGAACATTCAGTACTTC.

The rearrangement joins TRBV18 to TRBJ2-4; D tentatively reads TRBD1 or TRBD2 (5 bases each). Trimming pared 0 bases from V and 8 bases from J, leaving 14 bases between. This CDR3 contains 15 residues. Germline V CDR1 and CDR2: KGHSH, LQKENI. The CDR3 DNA sequence: TGTGCCAGCTCACCACCCTTGTGGGGGAGATACATTCAGTACTTC. Translated, it gives CASSPPLWGRYIQYF.